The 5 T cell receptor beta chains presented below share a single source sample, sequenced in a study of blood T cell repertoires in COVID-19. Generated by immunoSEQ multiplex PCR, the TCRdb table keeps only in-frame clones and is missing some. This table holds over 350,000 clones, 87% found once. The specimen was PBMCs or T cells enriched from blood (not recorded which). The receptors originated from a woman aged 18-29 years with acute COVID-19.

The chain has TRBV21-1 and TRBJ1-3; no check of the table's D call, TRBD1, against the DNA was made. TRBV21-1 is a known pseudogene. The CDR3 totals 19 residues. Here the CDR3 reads CASSARKDRTNASGNTIYF. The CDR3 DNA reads TGTGCCAGCAGCGCCCGAAAGGACAGAACTAACGCCTCTGGAAACACCATATATTTT.

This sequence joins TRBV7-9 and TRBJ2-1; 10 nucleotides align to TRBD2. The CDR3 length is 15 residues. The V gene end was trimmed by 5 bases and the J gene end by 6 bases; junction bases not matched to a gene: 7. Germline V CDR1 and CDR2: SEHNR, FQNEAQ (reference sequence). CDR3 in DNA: TGTGCCAGCAGCCCCTTACTAGCGGGAAGCAATGAGCAGTTCTTC. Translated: CASSPLLAGSNEQFF.

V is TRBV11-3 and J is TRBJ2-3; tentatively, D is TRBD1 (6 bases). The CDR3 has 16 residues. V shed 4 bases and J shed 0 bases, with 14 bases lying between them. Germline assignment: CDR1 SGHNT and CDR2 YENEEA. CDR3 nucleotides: TGTGCCAGCAGCTCCAGATGGGGGCCTAGCACAGATACGCAGTATTTT. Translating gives CASSSRWGPSTDTQYF. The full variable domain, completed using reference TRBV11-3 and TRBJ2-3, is EAGVVQSPRYKIIEKKQPVAFWCNPISGHNTLYWYLQNLGQGPELLIRYENEEAVDDSQLPKDRFSAERLKGVDSTLKIQPAELGDSAVYLCASSSRWGPSTDTQYFGPGTRLTVL.

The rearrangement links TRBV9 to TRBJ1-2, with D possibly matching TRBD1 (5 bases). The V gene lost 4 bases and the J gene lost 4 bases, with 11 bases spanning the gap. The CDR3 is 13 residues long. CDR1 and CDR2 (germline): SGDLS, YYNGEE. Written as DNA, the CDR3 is TGTGCCAGCAGCCCAGGGATCGGCTATGGCTACACCTTC. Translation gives CASSPGIGYGYTF.

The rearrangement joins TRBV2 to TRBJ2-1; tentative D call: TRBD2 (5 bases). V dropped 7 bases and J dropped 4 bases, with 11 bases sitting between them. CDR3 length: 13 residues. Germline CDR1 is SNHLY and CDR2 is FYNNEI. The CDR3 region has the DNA TGTGCCAGCAAAATCGGGGAATACAATGAGCAGTTCTTC. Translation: CASKIGEYNEQFF.